These T cell receptor beta chains were read from a single sample in a study of cytomegalovirus exposure and HLA in healthy donors. TCRdb's table, derived via immunoSEQ multiplex PCR, lists solely in-frame clones and lacks some. The sample carries 120,000 or so clones, about 80% recorded once. What was sequenced was PBMCs. The receptors shown here come from a young man in good health and CMV-seropositive. Each CDR3 is given with its conserved first and last residue. Fields, in order: clone size, J gene, V gene, D gene, CDR3 DNA, CDR3 protein. The D gene is left open where the match is weak. Clone size is shown for a subset of rows, as once, few, many or a class of expanded clone.

>-|TRBJ1-3|TRBV19|TRBD1
TGTGCCAGTAGTATCCAGGGGGCTGGAAACACCATATATTTT
CASSIQGAGNTIYF
>-|TRBJ1-2|TRBV18|TRBD1
TGTGCCAGCTCACCGTCTGGACAGGGTAATGGCTACACCTTC
CASSPSGQGNGYTF
>-|TRBJ2-3|TRBV6-5|TRBD1
TGTGCCGCACGACAGGGGTTAAGAGATACGCAGTATTTT
CAARQGLRDTQYF
>-|TRBJ1-3|TRBV6-1|-
TGTGCCAGCAGTAAAGCCGGGGACTCTGGAAACACCATATATTTT
CASSKAGDSGNTIYF
>-|TRBJ2-3|TRBV7-8|TRBD2
TGTGCCAGCAGCTCAGGACTAGCGGGGTTAACCCATACGCAGTATTTT
CASSSGLAGLTHTQYF
>once|TRBJ1-3|TRBV28|-
TGTGCCAGCAGGGGTGGGCACCCAAACACCATATATTTT
CASRGGHPNTIYF
>-|TRBJ1-5|TRBV12-5|-
TGTGCTAGTGGTCCCCTGAATTCCGGGGAGGGAAGGGGCAATCAGCCCCAGCATTTT
CASGPLNSGEGRGNQPQHF
>-|TRBJ2-3|TRBV4-1|-
TGCGCCAGCAGCCAAGGGACTGTGAGCACAGATACGCAGTATTTT
CASSQGTVSTDTQYF
>-|TRBJ2-1|TRBV9|TRBD2
TGTGCCAGCAGCACCCAACCTACTAGCGGGGGCGGAAATGAGCAGTTCTTC
CASSTQPTSGGGNEQFF
>-|TRBJ2-7|TRBV7-8|TRBD1
TGTGCCAGCACCCAAGGACAGGTCCTATCCTACGAGCAGTACTTC
CASTQGQVLSYEQYF
>few|TRBJ1-2|TRBV9|-
TGTGCCAGCAGCGTAGGCTCCGGGGTCTATGGCTACACCTTC
CASSVGSGVYGYTF
>once|TRBJ1-6|TRBV28|-
TGTGCCAGCAGTCAGACAATGACAGGTTATAATTCACCCCTCCACTTT
CASSQTMTGYNSPLHF
>-|TRBJ2-3|TRBV5-6|TRBD2
TGTGCCAGCAGCCGGGGGGGTAGCGTTAGCACAGATACGCAGTATTTT
CASSRGGSVSTDTQYF
>-|TRBJ1-6|TRBV19|-
TGTGCCAGTAGTATTCAGATTCAGGGGCCCCTCCACTTT
CASSIQIQGPLHF
>-|TRBJ1-1|TRBV7-2|-
TGTGCCAGCAGCTCGACAGGCCGGGGTTACACTGAAGCTTTCTTT
CASSSTGRGYTEAFF
>-|TRBJ1-2|TRBV6-6|-
TGTGCCAGCAGCCGCGGGCAGGACTATGGCTACACCTTC
CASSRGQDYGYTF
>few|TRBJ2-2|TRBV6-5|-
TGTGCCAGCAGTTTAAACAGGGCCGACGGGGAGCTGTTTTTT
CASSLNRADGELFF
>-|TRBJ2-7|TRBV30|-
TGTGCCTGGAGTGTCGCAGGAGGGTTCGAGCAGTACTTC
CAWSVAGGFEQYF
>few|TRBJ1-1|TRBV21-1|-
TGTGCCAGCAGCACGGGGGGGCCTGAAGCTTTCTTT
CASSTGGPEAFF
>-|TRBJ2-7|TRBV7-9|-
TGTTCCAGCAGCTCATTAAGGGCTAGCGACTTAAGGGAGCAGTACTTC
CSSSSLRASDLREQYF
>-|TRBJ2-5|TRBV27|TRBD2
TGTGCCAGCAGTCCGAGACTAGCGGGGGGGCGTTCGCGACAAGAGACCCAGTACTTC
CASSPRLAGGRSRQETQYF
>-|TRBJ2-7|TRBV5-1|-
TGCGCCAGCAGCTTGGGCGGAGGGCGCTACGAGCAGTACTTC
CASSLGGGRYEQYF